This TCR beta chain was retrieved from a study of molecular identifiers for immune sequencing clone quantification. This CDR3 has 17 amino acids. Trimming pared 0 bases from V and 5 bases from J, leaving 17 bases between. In germline, CDR1 is LNHNV, CDR2 YYDKDF (reference sequence). TCRdb re-analysed the PCR reads in MiXCR, keeping a single row per CDR3 protein. The sample records about 500,000 distinct CDR3 sequences, roughly 23% being singletons. The authors sorted naive CD8 T cells as CD8+CD4-CCR7+CD45RA+. In regard to this clonotype: Its antigen is undetermined. A much larger clone lies one base from this, so it may be a read error.

Study-level points and caveats: Clones carrying above 20 RNA copies accounted for over 99% of effector molecules, under 1% in naive cells.

The origin of this receptor is a human donor in good health. Some libraries in this study had Jurkat cell RNA spiked in. Sequenced input: naive CD8+ T cells from blood, with Jurkat cell RNA spiked in. Subset here: FACS-sorted CD8+CD4-CCR7+CD45RA+ naive T cells. The chain couples TRBV15 to TRBJ1-5; D gene unclear. DNA of the CDR3: TGTGCCACCAGCAGAGATACCCAGATATGGAAACATCAGCCCCAGCATTTT. This sequence encodes CATSRDTQIWKHQPQHF.